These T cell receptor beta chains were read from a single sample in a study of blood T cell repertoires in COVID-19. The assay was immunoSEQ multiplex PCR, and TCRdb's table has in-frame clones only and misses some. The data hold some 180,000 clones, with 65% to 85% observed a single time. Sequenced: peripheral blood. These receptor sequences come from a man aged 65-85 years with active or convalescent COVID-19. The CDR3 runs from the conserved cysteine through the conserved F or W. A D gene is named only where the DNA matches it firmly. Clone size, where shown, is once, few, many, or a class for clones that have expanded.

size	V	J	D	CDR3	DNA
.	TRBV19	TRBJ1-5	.	CASTSGDYSNQPQHF	TGTGCCAGTACCTCGGGGGACTATAGCAATCAGCCCCAGCATTTT
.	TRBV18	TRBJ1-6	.	CASSPEDRNYNSPLHF	TGTGCCAGCTCACCTGAGGACAGAAACTATAATTCACCCCTCCACTTT
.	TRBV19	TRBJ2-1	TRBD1	CASSRQGAGYNEQFF	TGTGCCAGTAGTAGACAGGGGGCCGGCTACAATGAGCAGTTCTTC
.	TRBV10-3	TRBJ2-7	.	CAIRGLGNYEQYF	TGTGCCATCAGGGGCCTCGGGAACTACGAGCAGTACTTC
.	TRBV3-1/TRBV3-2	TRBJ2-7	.	CASSPVPSYHEQYF	TGTGCCAGCAGCCCCGTACCGTCCTACCACGAGCAGTACTTC
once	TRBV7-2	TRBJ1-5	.	CASSLGPGGQPQHF	TGTGCCAGCAGCTTAGGCCCCGGAGGGCAGCCCCAGCATTTT
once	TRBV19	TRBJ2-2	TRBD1	CASSTLPGQGRTGELFF	TGTGCCAGTAGTACACTCCCGGGACAGGGGAGGACCGGGGAGCTGTTTTTT
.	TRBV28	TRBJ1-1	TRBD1	CASSTARDRGSNTEAFF	TGTGCCAGCAGTACCGCCCGGGACAGGGGATCGAACACTGAAGCTTTCTTT
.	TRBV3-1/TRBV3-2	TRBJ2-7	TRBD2	CASSLGGGRAEQYF	TGTGCCAGCAGCCTGGGGGGGGGAAGGGCCGAGCAGTACTTC
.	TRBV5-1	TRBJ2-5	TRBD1	CASSDRAAETQYF	TGCGCCAGCAGCGACAGGGCGGCGGAGACCCAGTACTTC
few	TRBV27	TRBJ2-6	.	CASSWGGLRNSGANVLTF	TGTGCCAGCAGTTGGGGGGGGCTCCGGAATTCTGGGGCCAACGTCCTGACTTTC
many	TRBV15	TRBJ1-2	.	CATSRVFEGYTF	TGTGCCACCAGCAGAGTGTTCGAGGGCTACACCTTC
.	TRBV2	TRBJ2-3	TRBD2	CASSAGGIDTQYF	TGTGCCAGCAGTGCGGGGGGGATAGATACGCAGTATTTT
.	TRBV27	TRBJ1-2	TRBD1	CASSDLGQGNYGYTF	TGTGCCAGCAGTGACTTAGGACAGGGTAACTATGGCTACACCTTC
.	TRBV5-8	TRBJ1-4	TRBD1	CASSWTGFATNEKLFF	TGTGCCAGCAGCTGGACAGGGTTTGCAACTAATGAAAAACTGTTTTTT
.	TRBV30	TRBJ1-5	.	CAWSGGGGQPQHF	TGTGCCTGGAGTGGGGGAGGGGGTCAGCCCCAGCATTTT
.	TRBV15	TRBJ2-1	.	CATSRDLPSEQFF	TGTGCCACCAGCAGAGATCTACCTAGTGAGCAGTTCTTC
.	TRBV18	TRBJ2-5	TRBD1	CASSPPGQTRRTQYF	TGTGCCAGCTCACCACCGGGACAGACAAGGCGGACCCAGTACTTC
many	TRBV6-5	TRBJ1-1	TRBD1	CASRETGVNAEAFF	TGTGCCAGCAGGGAGACAGGGGTGAATGCTGAAGCTTTCTTT
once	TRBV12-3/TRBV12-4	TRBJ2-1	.	CASSLERDEQFF	TGTGCCAGCAGTCTGGAGCGGGATGAGCAGTTCTTC
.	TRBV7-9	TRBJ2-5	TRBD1	CASSSGQGLVETQYF	TGTGCCAGCAGTTCGGGACAGGGACTGGTGGAGACCCAGTACTTC
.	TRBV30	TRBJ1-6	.	CAWSVRGAGSFSSYNSPLHF	TGTGCCTGGAGTGTACGCGGGGCGGGGAGCTTCAGCTCCTATAATTCACCCCTCCACTTT
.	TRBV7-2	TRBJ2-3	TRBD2	CASSTRLAGDTDTQYF	TGTGCCAGCAGCACGCGACTAGCGGGGGACACAGATACGCAGTATTTT
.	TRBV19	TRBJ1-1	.	CASSMFGGGTEAFF	TGTGCCAGTAGTATGTTCGGGGGAGGGACTGAAGCTTTCTTT
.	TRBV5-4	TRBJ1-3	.	CASSLVGGSGNTIYF	TGTGCCAGCAGCTTGGTTGGCGGGTCTGGAAACACCATATATTTT
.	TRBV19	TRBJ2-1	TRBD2	CASSIRLAGTYYNEQFF	TGTGCCAGTAGTATACGACTAGCGGGAACCTACTACAATGAGCAGTTCTTC
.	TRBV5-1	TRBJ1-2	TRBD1	CASSTRLRGQGGYTF	TGCGCCAGCAGTACTCGCTTGAGGGGGCAAGGAGGCTACACCTTC
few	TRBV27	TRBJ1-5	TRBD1	CASSLEDPLGQGHQPQHF	TGTGCCAGCAGTTTAGAGGACCCTTTGGGACAGGGCCATCAGCCCCAGCATTTT
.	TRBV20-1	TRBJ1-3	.	CSANYGGTIYF	TGCAGTGCCAACTACGGAGGAACCATATATTTT
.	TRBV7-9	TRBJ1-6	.	CASSSGQAYNSPLHF	TGTGCCAGCAGCTCCGGACAAGCCTATAATTCACCCCTCCACTTT